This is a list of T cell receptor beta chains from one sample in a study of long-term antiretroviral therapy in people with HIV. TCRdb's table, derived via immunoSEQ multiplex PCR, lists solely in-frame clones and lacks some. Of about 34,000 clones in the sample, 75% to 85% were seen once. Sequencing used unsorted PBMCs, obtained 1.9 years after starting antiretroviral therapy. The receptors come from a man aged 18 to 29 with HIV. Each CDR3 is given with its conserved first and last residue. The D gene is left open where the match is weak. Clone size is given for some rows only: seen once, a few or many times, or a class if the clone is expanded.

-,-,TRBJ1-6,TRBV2,TGTGCCAGCAGTGAACGGCGGACCAATTCACCCCTCCACTTT,CASSERRTNSPLHF
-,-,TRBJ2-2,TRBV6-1,TGTGCCAGCAGTGGCCAGACAGGCGGAAGTGTCGGGGAGCTGTTTTTT,CASSGQTGGSVGELFF
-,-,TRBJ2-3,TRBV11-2,TGTGCCAGCAGCTTAAACCAGGGGCTGGGCACAGATACGCAGTATTTT,CASSLNQGLGTDTQYF
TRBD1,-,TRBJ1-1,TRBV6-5,TGTGCCAGCAGTCGGACAGGGGGAGGGACTGAAGCTTTCTTT,CASSRTGGGTEAFF
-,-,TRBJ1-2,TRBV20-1,TGCAGTGCCCCGCCGCCGTATGGCTACACCTTC,CSAPPPYGYTF
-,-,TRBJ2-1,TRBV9,TGTGCCAGCAGCGTAGACAGAAGCTCCTACAATGAGCAGTTCTTC,CASSVDRSSYNEQFF
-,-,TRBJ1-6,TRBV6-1,TGTGCCAGCAGTGAAGAACCCTCCCACAGCTCCTATAATTCACCCCTCCACTTT,CASSEEPSHSSYNSPLHF
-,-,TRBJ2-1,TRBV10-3,TGTGCCATCAGTGAGGGGCACAATGAGCAGTTCTTC,CAISEGHNEQFF
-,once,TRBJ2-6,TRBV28,TGTGCCAGCAGTTGGCACTCTGGGGCCAACGTCCTGACTTTC,CASSWHSGANVLTF
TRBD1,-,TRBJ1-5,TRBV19,TGTGCCAGTAGTATGACGGTGGAACAGGGGGGACAGCCCCAGCATTTT,CASSMTVEQGGQPQHF
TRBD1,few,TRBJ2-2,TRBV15,TGTGCCACCAGCAGATTCCAAGGACAGGGAGGAACCGGGGAGCTGTTTTTT,CATSRFQGQGGTGELFF
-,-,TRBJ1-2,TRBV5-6,TGTGCCAGCAGCTTACTTACACTAACAGGGAACTATGGCTACACCTTC,CASSLLTLTGNYGYTF
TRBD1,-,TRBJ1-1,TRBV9,TGTGCCAGCAGCGTAGCTCCAGGGGGGAACACTGAAGCTTTCTTT,CASSVAPGGNTEAFF
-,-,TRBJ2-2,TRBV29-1,TGCAGCGTTGGACATACGAACACCGGGGAGCTGTTTTTT,CSVGHTNTGELFF
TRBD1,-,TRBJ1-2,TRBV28,TGTGCCAGCAGGCCGGGACAGAACTATGGCTACACCTTC,CASRPGQNYGYTF
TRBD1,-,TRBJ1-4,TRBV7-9,TGTGCCAGCAGCTTATTTACGGGACAGCTTAATGAAAAACTGTTTTTT,CASSLFTGQLNEKLFF
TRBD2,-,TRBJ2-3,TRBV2,TGTGCCAGCAGTGAAGCGGGGATGAGGGTCTGGACTAGCGGGGCAAGCACAGATACGCAGTATTTT,CASSEAGMRVWTSGASTDTQYF